The clone carrying this T cell receptor beta chain was recorded only once. Under the authors' procedure: Nucleated cell counts were estimated from reference gene primer amplification. The data were produced by immunoSEQ multiplex PCR, yet TCRdb's version contains in-frame clones alone and is incomplete. That table gives V, J and clone size, and the DNA gave D and trimming. The sample has more than 150,000 clones; roughly 80% are singletons. This CDR3 comprises 17 residues. V lost 0 bases to trimming and J lost 5 bases; unmatched junction nucleotides: 6. Germline CDR1 and CDR2: LGHDT and YNNKEL (reference sequence). Seattle's cohort entered during active infection and was followed longitudinally. These data originate in a study of blood T cell repertoires in COVID-19. Study background: Samples of COVID-19 (acute and convalescent) were obtained from the United States, Italy and Spain. Sources were T cells, B-cell-depleted T cells, or PBMCs; the material itself was cDNA or gDNA.

This receptor was obtained from a woman of 80 years or more with COVID-19, enrolled during active disease. Sample: peripheral blood. The chain combines TRBV3-1 (or the pseudogene TRBV3-2) with TRBJ2-5; 13 bases line up with TRBD2. This chain's CDR3 is CASSQEGGLAGPETQYF. The CDR3 DNA is TGTGCCAGCAGCCAAGAAGGGGGACTAGCGGGACCGGAGACCCAGTACTTC.